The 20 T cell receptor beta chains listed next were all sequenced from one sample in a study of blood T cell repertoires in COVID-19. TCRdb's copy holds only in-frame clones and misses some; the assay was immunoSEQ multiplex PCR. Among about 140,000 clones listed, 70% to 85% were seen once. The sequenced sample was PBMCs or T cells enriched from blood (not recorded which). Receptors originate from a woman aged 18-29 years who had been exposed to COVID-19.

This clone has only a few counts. DNA for the CDR3: TGTGCCAGCAGTTTATCCTTATCTAGCGGGAGGTATACCGGGGAGCTGTTTTTT. Its protein is CASSLSLSSGRYTGELFF. The rearrangement uses TRBV28 and TRBJ2-2; 11 bases fit TRBD2. CDR1 is MDHEN, CDR2 SYDVKM, per germline. This CDR3 contains 18 residues. The ends lost 1 base at V and 5 bases at J; junction bases unmatched: 9.

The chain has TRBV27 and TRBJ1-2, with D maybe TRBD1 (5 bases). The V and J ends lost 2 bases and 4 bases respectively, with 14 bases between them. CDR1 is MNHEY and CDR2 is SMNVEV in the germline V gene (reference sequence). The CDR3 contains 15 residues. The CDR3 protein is CASSLVGANPYGYTF. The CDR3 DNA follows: TGTGCCAGCAGTTTAGTAGGGGCGAATCCCTATGGCTACACCTTC.

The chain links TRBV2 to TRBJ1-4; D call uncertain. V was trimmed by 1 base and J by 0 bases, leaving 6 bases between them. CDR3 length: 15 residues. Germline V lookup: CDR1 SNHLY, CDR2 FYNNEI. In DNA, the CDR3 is TGTGCCAGCAGTGAAGTCAGATCAACTAATGAAAAACTGTTTTTT. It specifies CASSEVRSTNEKLFF.

CDR3 sequence: CASSLTGDTEAFF. In nucleotides, the CDR3 is TGTGCCAGCAGCCTTACGGGGGACACTGAAGCTTTCTTT. V usage is TRBV3-1 (or the pseudogene TRBV3-2) and J usage is TRBJ1-1; the D gene is possibly TRBD1 (5 bases). Germline CDR1 reads LGHDT; CDR2 reads YNNKEL (reference sequence). Trimming took off 4 bases at V and 3 bases at J, with 9 bases between the two ends. The CDR3 is 13 residues long.

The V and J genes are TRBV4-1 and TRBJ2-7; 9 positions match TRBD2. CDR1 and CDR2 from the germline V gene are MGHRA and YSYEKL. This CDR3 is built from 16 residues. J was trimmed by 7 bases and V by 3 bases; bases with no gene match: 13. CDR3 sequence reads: CASSQFRLAGSGEQYF. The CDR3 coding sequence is TGCGCCAGCAGCCAGTTCCGGCTAGCGGGATCCGGAGAGCAGTACTTC.

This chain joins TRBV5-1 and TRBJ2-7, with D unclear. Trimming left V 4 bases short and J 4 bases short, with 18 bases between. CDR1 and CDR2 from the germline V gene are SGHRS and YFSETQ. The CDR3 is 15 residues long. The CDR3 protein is CASSQALGRLYEQYF. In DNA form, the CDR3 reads TGCGCCAGCAGCCAGGCTCTCGGCAGGCTGTACGAGCAGTACTTC.

CDR3 nucleotides: TGTGCCAGCAGCTCGCTGAGGTTAGGAAACACCATATATTTT. Amino acids: CASSSLRLGNTIYF. The chain combines TRBV7-9 with TRBJ1-3; D gene uncertain. The CDR3 extends over 14 amino acids. V was clipped by 4 bases and J by 4 bases, with 11 bases between them. From germline, CDR1 is SEHNR and CDR2 FQNEAQ (reference sequence).

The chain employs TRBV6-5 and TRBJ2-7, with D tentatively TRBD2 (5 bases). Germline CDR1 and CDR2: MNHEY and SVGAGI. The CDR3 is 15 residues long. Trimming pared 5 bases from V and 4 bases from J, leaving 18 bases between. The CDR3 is CASSTSSGVGYEQYF. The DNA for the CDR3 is TGTGCCAGCAGTACCTCTTCCGGGGTAGGGTACGAGCAGTACTTC.

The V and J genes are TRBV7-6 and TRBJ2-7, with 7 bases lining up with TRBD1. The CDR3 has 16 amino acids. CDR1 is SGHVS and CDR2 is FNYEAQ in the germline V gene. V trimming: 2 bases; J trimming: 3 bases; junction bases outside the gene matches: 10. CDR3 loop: CASSLYETGISYEQYF. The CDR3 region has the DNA TGTGCCAGCAGCTTATATGAGACAGGGATAAGCTACGAGCAGTACTTC.

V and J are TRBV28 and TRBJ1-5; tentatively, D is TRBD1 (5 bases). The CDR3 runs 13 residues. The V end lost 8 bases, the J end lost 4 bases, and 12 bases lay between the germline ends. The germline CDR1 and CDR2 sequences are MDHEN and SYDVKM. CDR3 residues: CASLRGGNQPQHF. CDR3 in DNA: TGTGCCAGCCTTCGGGGGGGAAATCAGCCCCAGCATTTT.

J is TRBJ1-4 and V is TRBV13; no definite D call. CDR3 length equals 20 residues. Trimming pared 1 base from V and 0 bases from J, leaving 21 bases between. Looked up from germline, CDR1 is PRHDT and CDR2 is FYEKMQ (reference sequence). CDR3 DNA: TGTGCCAGCAGCTTAGTATCTCAGTGGTCGGAGGACGCAACTAATGAAAAACTGTTTTTT. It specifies CASSLVSQWSEDATNEKLFF.

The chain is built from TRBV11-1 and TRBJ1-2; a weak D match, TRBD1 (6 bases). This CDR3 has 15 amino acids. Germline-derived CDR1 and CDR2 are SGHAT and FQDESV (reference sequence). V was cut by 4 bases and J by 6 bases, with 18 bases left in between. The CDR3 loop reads CASSSTGTRAHGYTF. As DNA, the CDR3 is TGTGCCAGCAGCTCAACCGGGACAAGGGCCCATGGCTACACCTTC.

Written as DNA, the CDR3 is TGTGCCAGCAGTGACTCCGGCGGGACGAATGAGCAGTTCTTC. It translates to CASSDSGGTNEQFF. The chain carries TRBV6-4 and TRBJ2-1; a possible D gene is TRBD2 (6 bases). The V end lost 0 bases, the J end lost 7 bases, and 10 bases lay between the germline ends. The CDR3 loop spans 14 amino acids. Germline V gene data show CDR1 as MRHNA and CDR2 as SNTAGT.

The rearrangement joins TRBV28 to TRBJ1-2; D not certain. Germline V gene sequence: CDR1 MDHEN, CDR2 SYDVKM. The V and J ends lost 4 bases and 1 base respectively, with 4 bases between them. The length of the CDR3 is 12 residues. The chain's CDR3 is CASSSYNYGYTF. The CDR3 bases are TGTGCCAGCAGTTCGTATAACTATGGCTACACCTTC.

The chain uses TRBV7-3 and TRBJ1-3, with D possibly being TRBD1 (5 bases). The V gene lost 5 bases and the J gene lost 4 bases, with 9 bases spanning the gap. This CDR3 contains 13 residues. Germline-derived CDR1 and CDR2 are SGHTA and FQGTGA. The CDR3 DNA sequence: TGTGCCAGCAGCCCTAACAGGGGAAACACCATATATTTT. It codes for CASSPNRGNTIYF. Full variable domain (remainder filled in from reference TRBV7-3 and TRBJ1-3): GAGVSQTPSNKVTEKGKYVELRCDPISGHTALYWYRQSLGQGPEFLIYFQGTGAADDSGLPNDRFFAVRPEGSVSTLKIQRTERGDSAVYLCASSPNRGNTIYFGEGSWLTVV.

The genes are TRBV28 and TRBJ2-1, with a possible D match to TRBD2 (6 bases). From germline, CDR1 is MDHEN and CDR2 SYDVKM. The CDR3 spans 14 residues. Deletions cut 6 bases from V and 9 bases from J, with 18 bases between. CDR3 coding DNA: TGTGCCAGCAGCCAAGCGGGCCCCCGGGGTGAGCAGTTCTTC. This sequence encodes CASSQAGPRGEQFF.

CDR3 coding DNA: TGTGCCAGCAGTTCCCCCCAGGACAGGGCAAGCTACGAGCAGTACTTC. This encodes CASSSPQDRASYEQYF. The chain joins TRBV28 to TRBJ2-7; TRBD1 aligns across 8 bases. Trimming removed 4 bases from V and 3 bases from J; junction bases left unmatched: 11. CDR3 length: 16 residues. The germline gives CDR1 MDHEN, CDR2 SYDVKM.

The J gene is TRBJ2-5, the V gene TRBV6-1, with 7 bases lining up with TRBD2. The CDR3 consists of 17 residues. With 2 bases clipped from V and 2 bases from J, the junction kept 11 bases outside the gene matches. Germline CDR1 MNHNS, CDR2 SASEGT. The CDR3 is CASSEPGIAGLQETQYF. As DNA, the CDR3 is TGTGCCAGCAGTGAACCCGGAATAGCGGGTTTACAAGAGACCCAGTACTTC.

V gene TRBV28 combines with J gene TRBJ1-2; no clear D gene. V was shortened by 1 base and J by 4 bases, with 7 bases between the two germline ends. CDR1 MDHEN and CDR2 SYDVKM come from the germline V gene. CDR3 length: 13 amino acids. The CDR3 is CASSLFGSYGYTF. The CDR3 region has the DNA TGTGCCAGCAGTTTATTTGGCAGCTATGGCTACACCTTC.

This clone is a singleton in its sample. The CDR3: CASSSTGTGGFDRRGQYF. The DNA of the CDR3 is TGTGCCAGCAGTTCTACTGGGACAGGGGGCTTTGATAGGAGGGGGCAGTATTTT. The chain is built from TRBV28 and TRBJ2-3; 12 bases align to TRBD1. The junction had 19 bases not matched to a gene; V was cut back by 4 bases and J by 11 bases. This CDR3 spans 18 amino acids. Germline V gene sequence: CDR1 MDHEN, CDR2 SYDVKM.